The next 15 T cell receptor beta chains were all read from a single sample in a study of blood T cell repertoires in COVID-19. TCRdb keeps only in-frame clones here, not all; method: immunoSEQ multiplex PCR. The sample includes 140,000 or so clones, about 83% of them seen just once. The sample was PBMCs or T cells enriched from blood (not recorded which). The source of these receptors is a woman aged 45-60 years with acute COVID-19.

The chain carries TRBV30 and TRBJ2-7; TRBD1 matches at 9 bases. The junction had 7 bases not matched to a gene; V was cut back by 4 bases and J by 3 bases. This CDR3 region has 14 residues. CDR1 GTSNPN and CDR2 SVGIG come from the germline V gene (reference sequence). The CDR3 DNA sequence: TGTGCCTGGACCCAGGGACAGGGAGGCTACGAGCAGTACTTC. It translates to CAWTQGQGGYEQYF.

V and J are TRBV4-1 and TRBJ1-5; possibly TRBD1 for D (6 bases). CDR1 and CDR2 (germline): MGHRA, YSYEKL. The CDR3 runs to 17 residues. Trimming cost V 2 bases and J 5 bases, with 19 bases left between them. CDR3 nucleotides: TGCGCCAGCAGCCAATCCCAGGCAAATGGGGGCGATCAGCCCCAGCATTTT. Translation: CASSQSQANGGDQPQHF.

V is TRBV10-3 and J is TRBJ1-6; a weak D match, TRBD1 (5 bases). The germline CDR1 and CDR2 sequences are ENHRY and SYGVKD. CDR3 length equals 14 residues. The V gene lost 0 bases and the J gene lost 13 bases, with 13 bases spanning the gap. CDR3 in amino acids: CAISESVGPRPLHF. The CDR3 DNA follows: TGTGCCATCAGTGAGTCGGTGGGGCCCCGGCCCCTCCACTTT.

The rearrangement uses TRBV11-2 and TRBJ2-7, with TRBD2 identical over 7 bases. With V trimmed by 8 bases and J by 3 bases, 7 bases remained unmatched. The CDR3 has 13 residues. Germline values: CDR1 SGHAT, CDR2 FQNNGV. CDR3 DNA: TGTGCCAGCGGCCGGGACTATCGCTACGAGCAGTACTTC. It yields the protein CASGRDYRYEQYF. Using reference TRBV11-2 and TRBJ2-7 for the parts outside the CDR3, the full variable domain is EAGVAQSPRYKIIEKRQSVAFWCNPISGHATLYWYQQILGQGPKLLIQFQNNGVVDDSQLPKDRFSAERLKGVDSTLKIQPAKLEDSAVYLCASGRDYRYEQYFGPGTRLTVT.

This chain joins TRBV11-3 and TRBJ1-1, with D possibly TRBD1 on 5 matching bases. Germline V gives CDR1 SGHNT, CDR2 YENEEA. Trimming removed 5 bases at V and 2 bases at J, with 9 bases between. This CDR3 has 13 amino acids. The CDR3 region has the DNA TGTGCCAGCAGCCCGGGGGTAAACACTGAAGCTTTCTTT. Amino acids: CASSPGVNTEAFF.

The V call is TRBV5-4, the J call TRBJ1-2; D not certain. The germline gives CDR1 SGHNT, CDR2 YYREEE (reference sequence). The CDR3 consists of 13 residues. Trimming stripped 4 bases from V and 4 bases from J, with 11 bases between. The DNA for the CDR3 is TGTGCCAGCAGCCCCCAGGAAAGCTATGGCTACACCTTC. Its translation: CASSPQESYGYTF.

The CDR3 DNA follows: TGCGCCAGCAGCCAAGACCACAGCTCCTACGAGCAGTACTTC. The encoded protein is CASSQDHSSYEQYF. The chain uses TRBV4-1 and TRBJ2-7, with no clear D. The CDR3 is made up of 14 amino acids. Trimming took 0 bases from V and 0 from J, leaving 6 bases between them. Germline assignment: CDR1 MGHRA and CDR2 YSYEKL.

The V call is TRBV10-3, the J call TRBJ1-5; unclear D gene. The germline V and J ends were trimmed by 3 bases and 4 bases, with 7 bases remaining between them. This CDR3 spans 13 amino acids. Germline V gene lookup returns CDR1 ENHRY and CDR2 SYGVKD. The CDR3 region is CAISDYYNQPQHF. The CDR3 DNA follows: TGTGCCATCAGTGATTACTATAATCAGCCCCAGCATTTT.

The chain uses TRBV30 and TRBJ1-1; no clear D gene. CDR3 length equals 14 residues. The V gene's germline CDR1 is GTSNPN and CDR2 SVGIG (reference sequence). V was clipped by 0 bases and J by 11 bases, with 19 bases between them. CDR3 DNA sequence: TGTGCCTGGAGTGTACTTCGGCAGGAAAGTGCGGCTTTCTTT. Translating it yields CAWSVLRQESAAFF.

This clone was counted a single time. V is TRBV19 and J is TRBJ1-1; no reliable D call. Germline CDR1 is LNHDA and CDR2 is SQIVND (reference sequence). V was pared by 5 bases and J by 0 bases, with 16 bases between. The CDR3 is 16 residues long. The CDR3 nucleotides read TGTGCCAGTAGTCCCGCCGGACTTGGTCTGAACACTGAAGCTTTCTTT. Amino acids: CASSPAGLGLNTEAFF.

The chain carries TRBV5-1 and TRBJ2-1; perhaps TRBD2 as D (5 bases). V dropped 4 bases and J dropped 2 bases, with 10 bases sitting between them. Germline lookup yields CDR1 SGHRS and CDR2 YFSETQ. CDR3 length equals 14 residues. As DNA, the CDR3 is TGCGCCAGCAGCGAATCCGGGACCTACAATGAGCAGTTCTTC. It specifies CASSESGTYNEQFF.

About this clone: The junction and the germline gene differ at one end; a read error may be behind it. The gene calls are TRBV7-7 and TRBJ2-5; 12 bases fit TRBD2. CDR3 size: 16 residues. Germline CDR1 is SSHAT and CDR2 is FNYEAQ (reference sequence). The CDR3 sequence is CASSSGLAGTQETQYF. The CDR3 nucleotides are TGTGCTAGCAGCTCCGGACTAGCGGGGACCCAAGAGACCCAGTACTTC.

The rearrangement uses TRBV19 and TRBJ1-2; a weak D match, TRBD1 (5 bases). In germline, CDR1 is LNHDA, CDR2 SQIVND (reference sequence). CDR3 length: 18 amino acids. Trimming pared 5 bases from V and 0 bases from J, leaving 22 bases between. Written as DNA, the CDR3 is TGTGCCAGTAGTCCGCCCCCAGTGGGGCCGATAGCTAACTATGGCTACACCTTC. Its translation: CASSPPPVGPIANYGYTF.

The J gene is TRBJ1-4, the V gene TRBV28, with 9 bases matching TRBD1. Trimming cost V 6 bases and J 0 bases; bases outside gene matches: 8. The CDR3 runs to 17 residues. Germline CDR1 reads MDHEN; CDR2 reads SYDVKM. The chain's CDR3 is CASRTGTGTTTNEKLFF. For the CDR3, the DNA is TGTGCCAGCAGAACAGGGACAGGGACTACAACTAATGAAAAACTGTTTTTT. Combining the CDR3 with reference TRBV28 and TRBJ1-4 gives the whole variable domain DVKVTQSSRYLVKRTGEKVFLECVQDMDHENMFWYRQDPGLGLRLIYFSYDVKMKEKGDIPEGYSVSREKKERFSLILESASTNQTSMYLCASRTGTGTTTNEKLFFGSGTQLSVL.

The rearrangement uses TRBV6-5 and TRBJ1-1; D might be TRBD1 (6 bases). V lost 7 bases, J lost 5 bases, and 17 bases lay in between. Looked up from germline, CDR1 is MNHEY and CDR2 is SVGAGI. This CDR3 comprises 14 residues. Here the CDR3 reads CASTLQQGRTEAFF. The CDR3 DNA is TGTGCCAGCACCTTACAACAGGGTCGGACTGAAGCTTTCTTT.